The text below deals with one TCR beta chain. Its specificity is not known. Every patient relapsed after autologous stem cell transplantation, and brentuximab vedotin exposure varied. The CDR3 length is 14 residues. Between the trimmed V and J ends, which lost 11 bases and 6 bases, there was a span of 17 bases. Germline CDR1 and CDR2: MGHDK and SYGVNS. This entry belongs to a study of PD-1 blockade in classical Hodgkin lymphoma. Study-wide background: Intravenous infusions of nivolumab 3 mg/kg reached patients every 2 weeks. The study's findings and limits: With respect to the repertoire differences, their causes, possibly disease activity or prior therapy, remain undefined. While CD8+ TCR diversity did not rise significantly by C4D1, CD4+ TCR diversity did.

Data came from immunoSEQ multiplex PCR; TCRdb stores just in-frame clones and leaves some out. The repertoire has some 50,000 clones, approximately 70% of them found once; the top ten carry 11%. The receptor was derived from a human donor with classical Hodgkin lymphoma. Specimen: peripheral blood mononuclear cells (PBMCs), collected at baseline. This chain joins TRBV25-1 and TRBJ1-6; D ambiguous. CDR3 sequence reads: CACSPAGINSPLHF. The CDR3 region has the DNA TGTGCCTGCTCCCCGGCAGGCATTAATTCACCCCTCCACTTT.